What follows are 29 T cell receptor beta chains derived from one specimen sequenced in a study of shared clonotypes between healthy human individuals. Only in-frame clones appear in the TCRdb table, and some are missing; sequencing was by immunoSEQ multiplex PCR. The table includes about 2.5 million clones, 85% to 95% detected once. The sequencing input was naive CD4+ T cells from PBMCs. Subset defined: CD45RA+ positively selected. The receptor source for this set is a man aged 18 to 29 in good health. Some clones in this sample may be carry-over from other donors' samples.

This chain joins TRBV9 and TRBJ1-3, with D unclear. Germline loops: CDR1 SGDLS, CDR2 YYNGEE. Trimming took off 7 bases at V and 0 bases at J, with 14 bases between the two ends. The CDR3 loop spans 15 amino acids. Here the CDR3 reads CASQADPSSGNTIYF. The DNA of the CDR3 is TGTGCCAGCCAGGCAGACCCGAGCTCTGGAAACACCATATATTTT. Based on the CDR3 plus reference TRBV9 and TRBJ1-3, the full variable domain is DSGVTQTPKHLITATGQRVTLRCSPRSGDLSVYWYQQSLDQGLQFLIQYYNGEERAKGNILERFSAQQFPDLHSELNLSSLELGDSALYFCASQADPSSGNTIYFGEGSWLTVV.

The rearrangement uses TRBV27 and TRBJ1-1; D is unclear. V lost 6 bases and J 6 bases, leaving 26 bases between the germline ends. The CDR3 has 17 residues. Germline V gives CDR1 MNHEY, CDR2 SMNVEV (reference sequence). CDR3 loop: CASSSTGVPGLLSEAFF. DNA for the CDR3: TGTGCCAGCAGCTCCACCGGTGTGCCCGGGCTACTGTCTGAAGCTTTCTTT.

The sample holds one count of this clone. In the same sample, other DNA sequences code for this CDR3. The chain combines TRBV5-1 with TRBJ2-7, with D tentatively TRBD2 (6 bases). This CDR3 contains 13 residues. V gave up 0 bases and J gave up 3 bases, with 7 bases separating them. Looked up from germline, CDR1 is SGHRS and CDR2 is YFSETQ. The DNA for the CDR3 is TGCGCCAGCAGCTTGGGGCGGGACTACGAGCAGTACTTC. Translating it yields CASSLGRDYEQYF.

This clone is a singleton in its sample. The chain uses TRBV11-2 and TRBJ2-6; a possible D gene is TRBD1 (5 bases). This CDR3 region has 16 residues. Germline V lookup: CDR1 SGHAT, CDR2 FQNNGV. The V end lost 3 bases, the J end lost 2 bases, and 11 bases lay between the germline ends. CDR3 DNA: TGTGCCAGCAGCTTGGCGACAGTTGCTGGGGCCAACGTCCTGACTTTC. Amino acid sequence: CASSLATVAGANVLTF.

The rearrangement joins TRBV10-3 to TRBJ1-5; no clear D gene. Germline V gene data show CDR1 as ENHRY and CDR2 as SYGVKD. Between the trimmed V and J ends, which lost 8 bases and 5 bases, there was a span of 10 bases. The CDR3 has 12 residues. Here the CDR3 DNA reads TGTGCCATCGGGGTTGAGGATCAGCCCCAGCATTTT. It translates to CAIGVEDQPQHF.

This clone occurred once. This rearrangement joins TRBV7-2 to TRBJ2-3, with 10 positions matching TRBD2. Germline CDR1 and CDR2: SGHTA and FQGNSA. The CDR3 loop spans 15 amino acids. V lost 5 bases and J lost 4; bases outside the gene matches: 6. The CDR3 coding sequence is TGTGCCAGCAGCCCCAGCGGGAGGGTAGCAGATACGCAGTATTTT. As protein: CASSPSGRVADTQYF.

This clone was detected only once. The rearrangement uses TRBV28 and TRBJ2-7; TRBD1 aligns across 7 bases. Trimming cost V 8 bases and J 3 bases; bases outside gene matches: 4. Germline CDR1 MDHEN, CDR2 SYDVKM. The CDR3 covers 12 residues. CDR3 nucleotide sequence: TGTGCCAGCGGACAGGAGTACTACGAGCAGTACTTC. This translates into CASGQEYYEQYF.

The chain recombines TRBV6-1 with TRBJ2-7; 8 bases fit TRBD1. With 8 bases clipped from V and 0 bases from J, the junction kept 3 bases outside the gene matches. The CDR3 has 13 amino acids. Germline V gene sequence: CDR1 MNHNS, CDR2 SASEGT. The CDR3 bases are TGTGCCAGCGGGGACAGGAGCTCCTACGAGCAGTACTTC. Its protein is CASGDRSSYEQYF.

CDR3 protein: CASSSTGTVIEAFF. The DNA for the CDR3 is TGTGCCAGCAGTTCGACCGGGACAGTGATTGAAGCTTTCTTT. The chain carries TRBV28 and TRBJ1-1, with 7 bases lining up with TRBD1. The V gene end was trimmed by 4 bases and the J gene end by 7 bases; junction bases not matched to a gene: 9. CDR3 length: 14 residues. CDR1 and CDR2 (germline): MDHEN, SYDVKM.

The chain is built from TRBV25-1 and TRBJ2-5; D may match TRBD1 or TRBD2 (5 bases each). Looked up from germline, CDR1 is MGHDK and CDR2 is SYGVNS. CDR3 length: 14 amino acids. V gave up 2 bases and J gave up 1 base, with 8 bases separating them. CDR3 in amino acids: CASSEPGRQETQYF. DNA for the CDR3: TGTGCCAGCAGTGAACCGGGACGCCAAGAGACCCAGTACTTC.

V usage is TRBV5-1 and J usage is TRBJ2-7; 7 nucleotides align to TRBD2. The CDR3 consists of 15 residues. The V segment lost 2 bases and the J segment 2 bases; nucleotides outside the gene matches: 7. The germline CDR1 and CDR2 sequences are SGHRS and YFSETQ. CDR3 amino acids: CASSFSTSVTYEQYF. DNA of the CDR3: TGCGCCAGCAGCTTTAGTACTAGCGTTACCTACGAGCAGTACTTC.

The chain recombines TRBV7-2 with TRBJ1-2; TRBD1 is a possible D gene (5 bases). The CDR3 consists of 18 residues. Germline V gene sequence: CDR1 SGHTA, CDR2 FQGNSA. V was clipped by 3 bases and J by 7 bases, with 27 bases between them. Written as DNA, the CDR3 is TGTGCCAGCAGCTTTTCGTGGGGCGGTTCAGGACGGTGGTTTGGCTACACCTTC. Translating it yields CASSFSWGGSGRWFGYTF.

J is TRBJ2-7 and V is TRBV5-4; tentative D call: TRBD1 (6 bases). This CDR3 spans 14 amino acids. Germline V gene data show CDR1 as SGHNT and CDR2 as YYREEE (reference sequence). Deletions cut 0 bases from V and 7 bases from J, with 14 bases between. The CDR3: CASSLGPGEREQYF. CDR3 coding DNA: TGTGCCAGCAGCTTGGGGCCAGGGGAGCGGGAGCAGTACTTC.

The chain has TRBV18 and TRBJ2-1; D is perhaps TRBD1 (6 bases). The CDR3 is 15 amino acids. The germline V and J ends were trimmed by 6 bases and 2 bases, with 14 bases remaining between them. The germline V gene encodes CDR1 KGHSH and CDR2 LQKENI. The CDR3 sequence: CASSPSKGAYNEQFF. The CDR3, as DNA: TGTGCCAGCTCCCCCAGTAAGGGGGCCTACAATGAGCAGTTCTTC. The full variable domain, completed using reference TRBV18 and TRBJ2-1, is NAGVMQNPRHLVRRRGQEARLRCSPMKGHSHVYWYRQLPEEGLKFMVYLQKENIIDESGMPKERFSAEFPKEGPSILRIQQVVRGDSAAYFCASSPSKGAYNEQFFGPGTRLTVL.

The chain combines TRBV5-4 with TRBJ2-1; 8 nucleotides align to TRBD2. V lost 0 bases and J lost 3; bases outside the gene matches: 5. Looked up from germline, CDR1 is SGHNT and CDR2 is YYREEE (reference sequence). The CDR3 contains 16 residues. CDR3: CASSLVTSGDYNEQFF. For the CDR3, the DNA is TGTGCCAGCAGCTTGGTTACTAGCGGAGACTACAATGAGCAGTTCTTC.

In the case of this clone: This sample also contains other DNA sequences that code for the same CDR3. The chain recombines TRBV27 with TRBJ2-7, with 7 nucleotides matching TRBD1. The CDR3 length is 13 residues. Germline CDR1 and CDR2: MNHEY and SMNVEV (reference sequence). V dropped 5 bases and J dropped 3; count of bases not matched to a gene: 4. CDR3 sequence (DNA): TGTGCCAGCAGTAGACAGGGCGGCTACGAGCAGTACTTC. Protein product: CASSRQGGYEQYF.

V is TRBV7-8 and J is TRBJ2-7, with a possible D match to TRBD2 (5 bases). V shed 6 bases and J shed 2 bases, with 17 bases lying between them. The germline V gene has CDR1 SGHVS and CDR2 FQNEAQ. This CDR3 spans 15 amino acids. The CDR3 loop is CASSSGLREPYEQYF. CDR3 DNA sequence: TGTGCCAGCAGTTCAGGCCTTAGGGAGCCCTACGAGCAGTACTTC.

The chain recombines TRBV5-1 with TRBJ2-1; 10 positions agree with TRBD2. V shed 0 bases, J shed 7 bases, and the junction held 7 bases outside the gene matches. The CDR3 length is 16 residues. The germline CDR1 and CDR2 sequences are SGHRS and YFSETQ. DNA for the CDR3: TGCGCCAGCAGCTTGGGGACTAGCGGAGGGTGGAATGAGCAGTTCTTC. Amino acids: CASSLGTSGGWNEQFF. Variable domain in full (rest from reference TRBV5-1 and TRBJ2-1): KAGVTQTPRYLIKTRGQQVTLSCSPISGHRSVSWYQQTPGQGLQFLFEYFSETQRNKGNFPGRFSGRQFSNSRSEMNVSTLELGDSALYLCASSLGTSGGWNEQFFGPGTRLTVL.

The chain uses TRBV7-2 and TRBJ2-7; TRBD2 aligns across 10 bases. This CDR3 is 14 amino acids long. Germline trimming cut 4 bases from V and 6 bases from J; bases unmatched to any gene: 6. Germline V gene sequence: CDR1 SGHTA, CDR2 FQGNSA. DNA of the CDR3: TGTGCCAGCAGCTACGGGACTAGCGTCTCCGAGCAGTACTTC. Its translation is CASSYGTSVSEQYF.

Turning to this clone: Other DNA sequences of this sample code for an identical CDR3. The chain combines TRBV18 with TRBJ1-3; TRBD1 aligns across 8 bases. V lost 4 bases, J lost 0 bases, and 2 bases stayed unmatched. Germline loops: CDR1 KGHSH, CDR2 LQKENI. This CDR3 is 15 amino acids long. CDR3 protein: CASSLGQGSGNTIYF. DNA of the CDR3: TGTGCCAGCTCACTCGGACAGGGCTCTGGAAACACCATATATTTT.

CDR3 loop: CASSISSGLYGYTF. CDR3 in DNA: TGTGCCAGTAGTATATCATCCGGTCTCTATGGCTACACCTTC. The genes are TRBV19 and TRBJ1-2, with D unresolved. The germline gives CDR1 LNHDA, CDR2 SQIVND (reference sequence). With 2 bases removed from V and 4 bases from J, the gap between germline ends came to 11 bases. This CDR3 spans 14 amino acids.

The chain carries TRBV18 and TRBJ1-1; D is uncertain. This CDR3 has 14 amino acids. Germline CDR1 reads KGHSH; CDR2 reads LQKENI. Trimming stripped 2 bases from V and 1 base from J, with 8 bases between. The DNA of the CDR3 is TGTGCCAGCTCACCAAGTCCAGGGAACACTGAAGCTTTCTTT. Its protein is CASSPSPGNTEAFF.

The chain combines TRBV6-1 with TRBJ2-3, with D perhaps matching TRBD1 or TRBD2 (5 bases each). The length of the CDR3 is 15 residues. V dropped 4 bases and J dropped 0 bases, with 11 bases sitting between them. Per germline, CDR1 MNHNS and CDR2 SASEGT. In nucleotides, the CDR3 is TGTGCCAGCAGTGCTGGGGGAACTAGCACAGATACGCAGTATTTT. Amino acid sequence: CASSAGGTSTDTQYF.

This chain connects TRBV6-5 to TRBJ1-1, with 7 nucleotides matching TRBD1. The CDR3 runs 15 residues. J gave up 7 bases and V 2 bases, and 10 bases lay outside the gene matches. Looked up from germline, CDR1 is MNHEY and CDR2 is SVGAGI. CDR3 region: CASSYGYRGKIEAFF. CDR3 nucleotides: TGTGCCAGCAGTTACGGGTACAGGGGTAAGATTGAAGCTTTCTTT.

With respect to this clone: The sample has other DNA sequences that encode this CDR3 too. In DNA, the CDR3 is TGCGCCAGCAGCTTAGAAGGGCAGCCCCAGCATTTT. This sequence encodes CASSLEGQPQHF. This chain joins TRBV5-1 and TRBJ1-5, with unresolved D. The V and J ends lost 2 bases and 7 bases respectively, with 7 bases between them. CDR3 size: 12 residues. Germline CDR1 is SGHRS and CDR2 is YFSETQ.

The chain links TRBV10-3 to TRBJ1-2, with D possibly TRBD1 on 5 matching bases. CDR1 is ENHRY and CDR2 is SYGVKD in the germline V gene. V was shortened by 1 base and J by 12 bases, with 12 bases between the two germline ends. The CDR3 runs 12 residues. The CDR3 spells CAISEYPGSDTF. CDR3 sequence (DNA): TGTGCCATCAGTGAGTACCCAGGGAGCGACACCTTC.

The chain is built from TRBV5-4 and TRBJ2-1; 9 positions match TRBD2. The CDR3 loop spans 16 amino acids. Trimming removed 0 bases from V and 2 bases from J; junction bases left unmatched: 3. Germline CDR1 reads SGHNT; CDR2 reads YYREEE (reference sequence). CDR3 amino acids: CASSLGRLAAYNEQFF. DNA for the CDR3: TGTGCCAGCAGCTTGGGCCGACTAGCGGCCTACAATGAGCAGTTCTTC.

The rearrangement uses TRBV9 and TRBJ2-1; D perhaps matches TRBD1 (6 bases). Germline lookup yields CDR1 SGDLS and CDR2 YYNGEE. Trimming took off 6 bases at V and 9 bases at J, with 16 bases between the two ends. There are 13 residues in the CDR3. The CDR3 DNA is TGTGCCAGCACCGCCCTAGGGACAAGTGAGCAGTTCTTC. It codes for CASTALGTSEQFF.

The genes are TRBV7-8 and TRBJ2-7, with 11 bases lining up with TRBD1. Per the germline V gene, CDR1 is SGHVS and CDR2 is FQNEAQ. This CDR3 contains 15 residues. With V trimmed by 5 bases and J by 4 bases, 7 bases remained unmatched. The CDR3 region has the DNA TGTGCCAGCAGCAGAGGACAGGGGGCGGGTTACGAGCAGTACTTC. This codes for CASSRGQGAGYEQYF.